The clone carrying this TCR beta chain was seen a single time. The sample belongs to a study of shared clonotypes between healthy human individuals. Measured with immunoSEQ multiplex PCR; TCRdb has only the in-frame clones, and not every one. This table has about 700,000 clones, around 92% appearing once. Cells designated naive CD8 were CD45RO-negative and were positively selected for CCR7, with terminally differentiated effector memory CD45RA+ cells excluded. Donors were healthy HIV-negative adults without recent acute infections or vaccinations. The CDR3 is 13 amino acids. Germline V gene data show CDR1 as SGHRS and CDR2 as YFSETQ. The V end was cut by 4 bases, the J end by 14 bases, with 19 bases between.

Sequenced input: naive CD8+ T cells sorted from blood. V and J are TRBV5-1 and TRBJ2-1, with D perhaps TRBD2 (5 bases). This TCR came from a young man in good health. CDR3 loop: CASSMFPTDGEFF. CDR3 DNA: TGCGCCAGCAGCATGTTTCCGACCGACGGGGAGTTCTTC.